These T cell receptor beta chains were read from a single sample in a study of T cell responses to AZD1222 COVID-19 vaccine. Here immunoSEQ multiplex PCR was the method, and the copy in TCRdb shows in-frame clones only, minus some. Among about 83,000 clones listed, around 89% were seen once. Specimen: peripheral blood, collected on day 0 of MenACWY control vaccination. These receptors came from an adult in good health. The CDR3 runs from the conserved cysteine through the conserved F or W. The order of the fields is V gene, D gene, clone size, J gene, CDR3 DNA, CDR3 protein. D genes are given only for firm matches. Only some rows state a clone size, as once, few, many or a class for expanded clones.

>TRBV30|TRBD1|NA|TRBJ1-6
TGTGCCGGGACAGGGTGGAATTCACCCCTCCACTTT
CAGTGWNSPLHF
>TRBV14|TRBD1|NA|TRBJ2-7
TGTGCCAGCAGCCAAGGACAGGGTCGCGAGCAGTACTTC
CASSQGQGREQYF
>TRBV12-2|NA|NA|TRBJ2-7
TGTGCAAGTCGACCCCGACTGAGCGGGAGGGCTTCCTCGTCCTACGAGCAGTACTTC
CASRPRLSGRASSSYEQYF
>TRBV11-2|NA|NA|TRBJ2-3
TGTGCCAGCAGCACAGATACGCAGTATTTT
CASSTDTQYF
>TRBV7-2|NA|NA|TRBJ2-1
TGTGCCAGCAGCTTAGTCCCGGGACTCCTCAATGAGCAGTTCTTC
CASSLVPGLLNEQFF
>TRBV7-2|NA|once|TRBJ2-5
TGTGCCAGCAGCTTAAACCGGCAAGAGACCCAGTACTTC
CASSLNRQETQYF
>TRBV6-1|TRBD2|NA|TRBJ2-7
TGTGCCAGCAGTGTACTAGCGGGGTTAATCTACGAGCAGTACTTC
CASSVLAGLIYEQYF
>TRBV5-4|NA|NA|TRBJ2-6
TGTGCCAGCGGTGTTGGTGGGGCCAACGTCCTGACTTTC
CASGVGGANVLTF
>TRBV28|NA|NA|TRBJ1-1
TGTGCCAGCAGTCCTCAACGGACAAGACCGAACACTGAAGCTTTCTTT
CASSPQRTRPNTEAFF
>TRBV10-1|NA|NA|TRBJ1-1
TGCGCCAGTTCCCGGACATCCAACACTGAAGCTTTCTTT
CASSRTSNTEAFF
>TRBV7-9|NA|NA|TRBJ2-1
TGTGCCACCCGCTCACTAGCAGGCAATGAGCAGTTCTTC
CATRSLAGNEQFF
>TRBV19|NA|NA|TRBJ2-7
TGTGCCAGTAGTCCTACGGACAGCTCCTACGAGCAGTACTTC
CASSPTDSSYEQYF
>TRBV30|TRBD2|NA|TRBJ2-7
TGTGCCTCCCGACTAGCGGGCGACACCTACGAGCAGTACTTC
CASRLAGDTYEQYF
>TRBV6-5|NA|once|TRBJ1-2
TGTGCCAGCAGTTACTCGATCGTCGGCGGTGGCTACACCTTC
CASSYSIVGGGYTF
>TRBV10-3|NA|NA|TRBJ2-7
TGTGCCATCAGTGAGGTTGGGCAGGGAAGCGAGCAGTACTTC
CAISEVGQGSEQYF
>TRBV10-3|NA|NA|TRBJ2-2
TGTGCCATCAGCCAAGACAGGACGAACACCGGGGAGCTGTTTTTT
CAISQDRTNTGELFF
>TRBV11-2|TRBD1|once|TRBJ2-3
TGTGCCAGCAGCACCCCCGGGACAGAGGGAGATACGCAGTATTTT
CASSTPGTEGDTQYF
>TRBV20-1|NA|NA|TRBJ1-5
TGCAGTGCTAGTACGGGTGCCCTTAATAGCAATCAGCCCCAGCATTTT
CSASTGALNSNQPQHF
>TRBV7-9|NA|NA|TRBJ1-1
TGTGCCAGCAGCTTATCTGGGGTGCCGAACACTGAAGCTTTCTTT
CASSLSGVPNTEAFF
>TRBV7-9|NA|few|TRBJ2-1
TGTGCCAGCAGCTTTTGGGACGGGGGGCAGTTCTTC
CASSFWDGGQFF
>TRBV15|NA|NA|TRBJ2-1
TGTGCCACCAGCAGAGATTTAGTGGGAGTTGAGCAGTTCTTC
CATSRDLVGVEQFF
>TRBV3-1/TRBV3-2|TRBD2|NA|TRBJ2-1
TGTGCCAGCAGAGAGGGACTAGCGTCCTACAATGAGCAGTTCTTC
CASREGLASYNEQFF
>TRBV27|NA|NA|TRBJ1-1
TGTGCCAGCAGTTTAGGTCAGGGGCTGAACACTGAAGCTTTCTTT
CASSLGQGLNTEAFF
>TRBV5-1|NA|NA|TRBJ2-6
TGCGCCAGCAGCTACAGCTCTGGGGCCAACGTCCTGACTTTC
CASSYSSGANVLTF
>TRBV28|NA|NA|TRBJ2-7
TGTGCCAGCAGTTTTGAGCCGCTAGTAACCTACGAGCAGTACTTC
CASSFEPLVTYEQYF
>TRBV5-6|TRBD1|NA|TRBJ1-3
TGTGCCAGCAGTCATAGGGACAGGGTCCACACCATATATTTT
CASSHRDRVHTIYF
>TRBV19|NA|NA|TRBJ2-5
TGTGCCAGTAGTATCAAACTAGGAGAGACCCAGTACTTC
CASSIKLGETQYF
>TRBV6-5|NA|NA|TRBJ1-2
TGTGCCAGCAGTTACGAACCACCGACTGCTAACTATGGCTACACCTTC
CASSYEPPTANYGYTF
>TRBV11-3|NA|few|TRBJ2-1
TGTGCCAGCAGCGTTGGAGGGGTCAACGAGCAGTTCTTC
CASSVGGVNEQFF
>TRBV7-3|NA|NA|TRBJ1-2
TGTGCCAGCAGCTTAGTGGGGGGTAATACCTTC
CASSLVGGNTF
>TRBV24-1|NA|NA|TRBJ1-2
TGTGCCACCAGTGATGGACAGCTCACTGAGTCGGGACGCTACACCTTC
CATSDGQLTESGRYTF
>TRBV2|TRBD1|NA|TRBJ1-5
TGTGCCAGCAGATCGGGGACAGGGGATTCAGGTCAGCCCCAGCATTTT
CASRSGTGDSGQPQHF
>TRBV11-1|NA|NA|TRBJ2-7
TGTGCCAGCAGCTCCGACAGGAACGAGCAGTACTTC
CASSSDRNEQYF
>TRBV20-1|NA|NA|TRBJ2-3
TGCAGTGCTAGTGAGAGAGATACGCAGTATTTT
CSASERDTQYF
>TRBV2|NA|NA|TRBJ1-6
TGTGCCAGCAGTGGCCTGATTAATTCACCCCTCCACTTT
CASSGLINSPLHF
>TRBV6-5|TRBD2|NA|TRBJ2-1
TGTGCCAGCAGACCTCTAGCGGGGGCATACAATGAGCAGTTCTTC
CASRPLAGAYNEQFF
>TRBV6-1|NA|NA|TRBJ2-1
TGTGCCAGCAGTGATCAGCCGCAGGGATACAATGAGCAGTTCTTC
CASSDQPQGYNEQFF
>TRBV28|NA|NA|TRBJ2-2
TGTGCCAGCGGGCCAAACTATGTGGCCGGGGAGCTGTTTTTT
CASGPNYVAGELFF
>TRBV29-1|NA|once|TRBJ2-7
TGCAGCGTTGTCTCGGGGGTCTACGAGCAGTACTTC
CSVVSGVYEQYF
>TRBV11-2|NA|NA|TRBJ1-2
TGTGCCAGCAGCTTAGCGGGGGCGGGGGGGGGCTACACCTTC
CASSLAGAGGGYTF
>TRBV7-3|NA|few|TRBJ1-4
TGTGCCAGCAGCTTATCTCCAGGAGAAAAACTGTTTTTT
CASSLSPGEKLFF
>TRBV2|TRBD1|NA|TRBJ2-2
TGTGCCAGCTACGGGACAGTAGTGGCCGGGGAGCTGTTTTTT
CASYGTVVAGELFF
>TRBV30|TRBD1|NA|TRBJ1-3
TGTGCCTGGAGTCCCGGGACAGCGGGAAACACCATATATTTT
CAWSPGTAGNTIYF
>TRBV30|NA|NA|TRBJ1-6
TGTGCCTGGAGTCTGGGGCTGAGTAATTCACCCCTCCACTTT
CAWSLGLSNSPLHF
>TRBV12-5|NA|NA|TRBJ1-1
TGTGCTAGTGGTCCCCAGGACAGACTGAACACTGAAGCTTTCTTT
CASGPQDRLNTEAFF
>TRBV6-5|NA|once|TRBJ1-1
TGTGCCAGCAGTTACTCGCCGGGCTACACTGAAGCTTTCTTT
CASSYSPGYTEAFF
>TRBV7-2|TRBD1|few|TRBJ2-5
TGTGCCAGCAGCTTCTGGGACAGGGCAACCAAAGAGACCCAGTACTTC
CASSFWDRATKETQYF
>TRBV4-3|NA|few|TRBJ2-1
TGCGCCAGCAGCCAAGGGGCCCTCCAGGGAATAGGGGGGGATAGGGAGCAGTTCTTC
CASSQGALQGIGGDREQFF
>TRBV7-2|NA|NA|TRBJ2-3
TGTGCCAGCAGCTTAAATGGTGGAGGCGGGAGCACAGATACGCAGTATTTT
CASSLNGGGGSTDTQYF
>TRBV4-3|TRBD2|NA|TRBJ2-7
TGCGCCAGTGCACCGGGACTAGCGGGTGTTGAGCAGTACTTC
CASAPGLAGVEQYF
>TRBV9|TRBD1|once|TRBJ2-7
TGTGCCAGCAGCGGGGGACAGGGCTCCTACGAGCAGTACTTC
CASSGGQGSYEQYF
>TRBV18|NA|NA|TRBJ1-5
TGTGCCAGCTCACCACCAACCAGGGATCAGCCCCAGCATTTT
CASSPPTRDQPQHF
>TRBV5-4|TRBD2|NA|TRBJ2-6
TGTGCCAGCAGCACCGGGACTAGCCTAGTTCTGGGCGTCCTGACTTTC
CASSTGTSLVLGVLTF
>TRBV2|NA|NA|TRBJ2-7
TGTGCCAGCATTAGTCCGGGACCTAAGGGGGGCTACGAGCAGTACTTC
CASISPGPKGGYEQYF
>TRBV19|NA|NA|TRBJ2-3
TGTGCCAGTAGTGTTCCAGGTACCGATACGCAGTATTTT
CASSVPGTDTQYF
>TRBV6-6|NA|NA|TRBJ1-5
TGTGCCAGCAGTTACCCCTCGGTGGATCAGCCCCAGCATTTT
CASSYPSVDQPQHF
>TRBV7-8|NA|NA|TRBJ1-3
TGTGCCAGCAGCTGGGACGGGTCTTTCTTCTCTGGAAACACCATATATTTT
CASSWDGSFFSGNTIYF
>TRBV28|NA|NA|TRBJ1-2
TGTGCCAACTCCGACAGCCTCTATGGCTACACCTTC
CANSDSLYGYTF
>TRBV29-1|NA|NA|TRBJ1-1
TGCAGCGTTTCGGTGGGGGGGACTGAAGCTTTCTTT
CSVSVGGTEAFF